The source of this TCR beta chain is a study of T-cell memory formation after mild COVID-19. In the study overall: TCR clustering was largely donor specific.

TCRdb reanalysed the 5' RACE reads using MiXCR and keeps one entry per CDR3 protein. The sample has 400,000 or so distinct CDR3 sequences; around 20% are singletons. Germline loops: CDR1 SGHNT, CDR2 YENEEA. This CDR3 contains 13 residues. V gave up 7 bases and J gave up 0 bases, with 7 bases separating them. The chain has TRBV11-3 and TRBJ2-4; D gene unclear. The sequence was obtained from an adult woman who had mild COVID-19 (a few samples of this study predate the infection). Cell type and time point are not known. The specimen was PBMCs or a T cell subset sorted from them (not recorded which). The CDR3 sequence: CASKGAAKNIQYF. The CDR3 DNA is TGTGCCAGCAAGGGCGCAGCCAAAAACATTCAGTACTTC.